Following are 20 T cell receptor beta chains from one sample sequenced in a study of cytomegalovirus exposure and HLA in healthy donors. PCR amplification relied on 60 Vbeta primers (plus 13 Jbeta primers). Some clones are missing from TCRdb's copy, which holds only in-frame ones; the method was immunoSEQ multiplex PCR. Here the sample spans some 190,000 clones, around 80% being singletons. The specimen sequenced was PBMCs. Receptor source: a girl between 10 and 17 years old in good health and CMV-seropositive.

This clone came up once. The CDR3 is CASSLELAGDNEQFF. The CDR3 DNA reads TGCGCCAGCAGCTTGGAGCTAGCGGGGGACAATGAGCAGTTCTTC. The chain carries TRBV5-1 and TRBJ2-1, with 10 positions matching TRBD2. CDR1 and CDR2 (germline): SGHRS, YFSETQ. The CDR3 is 15 residues long. Trimming cost V 0 bases and J 5 bases; bases outside gene matches: 2.

The CDR3: CASSLGGPYEQYF. The CDR3 DNA reads as TGTGCCAGCAGCTTGGGCGGCCCCTACGAGCAGTACTTC. The rearrangement joins TRBV5-4 to TRBJ2-7; D call uncertain. The CDR3 extends over 13 amino acids. CDR1 is SGHNT and CDR2 is YYREEE in the germline V gene (reference sequence). Trimming pared 0 bases from V and 2 bases from J, leaving 6 bases between.

The V call is TRBV6-4, the J call TRBJ1-1, with D possibly being TRBD1 (5 bases). The CDR3 loop spans 15 amino acids. Germline lookup yields CDR1 MRHNA and CDR2 SNTAGT. Deletions cut 4 bases from V and 4 bases from J, with 16 bases between. The DNA for the CDR3 is TGTGCCAGCAGTGGTACGGGTAAGGGGTTCACTGAAGCTTTCTTT. Translating it yields CASSGTGKGFTEAFF.

The V gene is TRBV11-2, the J gene TRBJ2-3; TRBD2 might be the D (6 bases). The V end was cut by 5 bases, the J end by 3 bases, with 15 bases between. Looked up from germline, CDR1 is SGHAT and CDR2 is FQNNGV. The CDR3 loop spans 15 amino acids. The CDR3 sequence: CASSLPRAGTDTQYF. CDR3 coding DNA: TGTGCCAGCAGCCTGCCGAGGGCGGGGACAGATACGCAGTATTTT. Using reference TRBV11-2 and TRBJ2-3 for the parts outside the CDR3, the full variable domain is EAGVAQSPRYKIIEKRQSVAFWCNPISGHATLYWYQQILGQGPKLLIQFQNNGVVDDSQLPKDRFSAERLKGVDSTLKIQPAKLEDSAVYLCASSLPRAGTDTQYFGPGTRLTVL.

This clone turned up a few times. This sequence joins TRBV7-8 and TRBJ1-3; 9 bases fit TRBD1. This CDR3 has 16 amino acids. With 1 base clipped from V and 2 bases from J, the junction kept 3 bases outside the gene matches. Germline CDR1 reads SGHVS; CDR2 reads FQNEAQ. The CDR3 DNA is TGTGCCAGCAGCTTAGGACAGGGGGTGCCTGGAAACACCATATATTTT. Protein sequence: CASSLGQGVPGNTIYF.

This clone was recorded once. This chain joins TRBV29-1 and TRBJ2-3; D is unclear. Looked up from germline, CDR1 is SQVTM and CDR2 is ANQGSEA. The CDR3 covers 13 residues. The V and J ends lost 1 base and 2 bases respectively, with 7 bases between them. CDR3 sequence: CSVEGLNTDTQYF. The CDR3 nucleotides are TGCAGCGTTGAAGGACTTAACACAGATACGCAGTATTTT.

Concerning this clone itself: Other DNA sequences in this sample translate to the same CDR3. The J gene is TRBJ2-5, the V gene TRBV18; D is ambiguous. With 3 bases removed from V and 0 bases from J, the gap between germline ends came to 5 bases. In germline, CDR1 is KGHSH, CDR2 LQKENI. There are 13 residues in the CDR3. In DNA, the CDR3 is TGTGCCAGCTCACCGGGCTACCAAGAGACCCAGTACTTC. The encoded protein is CASSPGYQETQYF.

In this sample, this clone turned up a few times. The CDR3 reads CASSLGGTYGYTF. DNA for the CDR3: TGTGCCAGCAGCTTAGGGGGCACGTATGGCTACACCTTC. This chain joins TRBV7-9 and TRBJ1-2; a weak D match, TRBD1 (5 bases). CDR1 and CDR2 from the germline V gene are SEHNR and FQNEAQ (reference sequence). V shed 1 base and J shed 5 bases, with 8 bases lying between them. The CDR3 covers 13 residues.

The genes are TRBV7-8 and TRBJ2-7; the D gene is possibly TRBD1 (6 bases). Germline CDR1 is SGHVS and CDR2 is FQNEAQ. Trimming took 3 bases from V and 0 from J, leaving 12 bases between them. The CDR3 spans 15 residues. In nucleotides, the CDR3 is TGTGCCAGCAGCTTGACAGGTTCTAGCTCCTACGAGCAGTACTTC. Protein: CASSLTGSSSYEQYF.

This clone was detected a few times. The chain couples TRBV9 to TRBJ2-2; no clear D gene. V lost 5 bases, J lost 7 bases, and 6 bases lay in between. The length of the CDR3 is 11 residues. The germline V gene encodes CDR1 SGDLS and CDR2 YYNGEE. CDR3 sequence: CASSTYGELFF. The CDR3 DNA sequence: TGTGCCAGCAGTACCTACGGGGAGCTGTTTTTT.

This chain connects TRBV7-2 to TRBJ1-2; 7 bases align to TRBD1. CDR3 length equals 14 residues. The ends lost 4 bases at V and 4 bases at J; junction bases unmatched: 6. Germline V gene data show CDR1 as SGHTA and CDR2 as FQGNSA. CDR3 sequence (DNA): TGTGCCAGCAGCTCCTATTGGGACAGCTATGGCTACACCTTC. It encodes CASSSYWDSYGYTF.

This clone was seen a few times. The V gene is TRBV10-3, the J gene TRBJ1-2; 12 nucleotides align to TRBD1. This CDR3 comprises 15 residues. Trimming at V came to 8 bases and at J to 7 bases, leaving 11 bases not matched to a gene. Germline lookup yields CDR1 ENHRY and CDR2 SYGVKD. CDR3 sequence (DNA): TGTGCCATCTTTGAACCGGGACAGGGGGCGGGTGGCTACACCTTC. Its translation: CAIFEPGQGAGGYTF.

This clone was counted a few times. The chain employs TRBV27 and TRBJ2-7, with 7 bases fitting TRBD1. Looked up from germline, CDR1 is MNHEY and CDR2 is SMNVEV (reference sequence). The junction had 9 bases not matched to a gene; V was cut back by 5 bases and J by 2 bases. The CDR3 spans 15 residues. The CDR3 DNA sequence: TGTGCCAGCAGTCACCTCCGGGACAGTCCCTACGAGCAGTACTTC. This sequence encodes CASSHLRDSPYEQYF.

The CDR3 protein is CASSEGLAGINEQYF. The DNA for the CDR3 is TGTGCCAGCAGTGAGGGACTAGCGGGAATAAACGAGCAGTACTTC. The J gene is TRBJ2-7, the V gene TRBV27, with TRBD2 identical over 13 bases. CDR1 is MNHEY and CDR2 is SMNVEV in the germline V gene (reference sequence). This CDR3 has 15 residues. J was trimmed by 5 bases and V by 5 bases; bases with no gene match: 6.

This clone appeared a few times. The V call is TRBV6-5, the J call TRBJ1-4; D is unresolved. Trimming shortened V by 2 bases and J by 8 bases, and 15 bases separated the two germline ends. The CDR3 is 15 amino acids. Germline V gene lookup returns CDR1 MNHEY and CDR2 SVGAGI. The chain's CDR3 is CASSYAREGEEKLFF. CDR3 bases: TGTGCCAGCAGTTACGCCCGGGAGGGCGAGGAAAAACTGTTTTTT.

The V gene is TRBV7-2, the J gene TRBJ2-1; 8 nucleotides match TRBD1. V shed 1 base and J 7 bases; nucleotides not matched to a gene: 6. The CDR3 runs to 15 residues. CDR1 is SGHTA and CDR2 is FQGNSA in the germline V gene. CDR3 protein: CASSLVARGPNEQFF. CDR3 in DNA: TGTGCCAGCAGCTTAGTTGCCAGGGGGCCGAATGAGCAGTTCTTC.

The rearrangement joins TRBV30 to TRBJ2-7; 7 positions agree with TRBD2. With 3 bases clipped from V and 2 bases from J, the junction kept 13 bases outside the gene matches. This CDR3 contains 16 residues. Germline V lookup: CDR1 GTSNPN, CDR2 SVGIG (reference sequence). The CDR3 loop reads CAWSAWVGLPTYEQYF. CDR3 nucleotide sequence: TGTGCCTGGAGCGCCTGGGTGGGACTACCCACCTACGAGCAGTACTTC.

This clone has just one count. This CDR3 is CASSQVYGYTF. DNA for the CDR3: TGTGCCAGCAGTCAGGTTTACGGCTACACCTTC. The V gene is TRBV25-1, the J gene TRBJ1-2; D is undetermined. Trimming removed 5 bases from V and 8 bases from J, with 9 bases in between. Looked up from germline, CDR1 is MGHDK and CDR2 is SYGVNS. The CDR3 length is 11 residues.

The V call is TRBV11-2, the J call TRBJ2-6, with D possibly being TRBD1 (5 bases). V lost 0 bases to trimming and J lost 2 bases, with 11 bases between them. Germline V gives CDR1 SGHAT, CDR2 FQNNGV. The CDR3 extends over 17 amino acids. CDR3 nucleotide sequence: TGTGCCAGCAGCTTAGAAAGACAGAGTCCTGGGGCCAACGTCCTGACTTTC. Protein sequence: CASSLERQSPGANVLTF.

The chain carries TRBV27 and TRBJ2-5; 7 bases line up with TRBD1. The CDR3 extends over 12 amino acids. Unmatched junction bases numbered 6, after V lost 9 bases and J lost 5 bases. CDR1 and CDR2 from the germline V gene are MNHEY and SMNVEV (reference sequence). This CDR3 reads CASRQGRETQYF. The CDR3 DNA reads as TGTGCCAGTCGACAGGGCCGCGAGACCCAGTACTTC.